This T cell receptor beta chain emerged from a study of T cells in tuberculosis. Time point described: new active TB diagnosis, blood taken before or within 7 days of starting treatment. Trimming cost V 3 bases and J 2 bases, with 11 bases left between them. Germline CDR1 is WSHSY and CDR2 is SAAADI. This CDR3 is 14 amino acids long. The protocol was immunoSEQ multiplex PCR, while the TCRdb copy is restricted to in-frame clones and leaves out a portion. The sample carries fewer than 35,000 clones, roughly 88% recorded once. This clone was seen a single time. This TCR derives from an adult with tuberculosis. J is TRBJ2-7 and V is TRBV10-2; D unclear. Sequenced material: PBMCs, taken at tuberculosis diagnosis. The CDR3 protein is CASSEIAGPYEQYF. CDR3 in DNA: TGCGCCAGCAGTGAAATTGCTGGGCCCTACGAGCAGTACTTC.